These 26 T cell receptor beta chains came from one sample sequenced in a study of blood T cell repertoires in COVID-19. Assay: immunoSEQ multiplex PCR; the TCRdb copy retains only in-frame clones and omits some. The sample lists just over 300,000 clones; 90% were seen once. The sample comprised PBMCs or T cells enriched from blood (not recorded which). The source of these receptors is a woman aged 18-29 years with acute COVID-19.

CDR3 sequence reads: CASSFGTGHGYTF. The CDR3 nucleotides read TGTGCCAGCAGTTTTGGGACAGGCCACGGCTACACCTTC. The chain recombines TRBV28 with TRBJ1-2; 8 bases align to TRBD1. This CDR3 has 13 amino acids. Trimming took 3 bases from V and 8 from J; bases not matched to a gene: 5. Germline CDR1 reads MDHEN; CDR2 reads SYDVKM.

The rearrangement links TRBV3-1 (or the pseudogene TRBV3-2) to TRBJ2-7, with 9 bases fitting TRBD2. The germline gives CDR1 LGHDT, CDR2 YNNKEL (reference sequence). CDR3 size: 15 residues. V lost 4 bases and J lost 7; bases outside the gene matches: 11. The CDR3 DNA follows: TGTGCCAGCAGCCGCCGATTAGCGGGAGAGGGAGAGCAGTACTTC. Translating it yields CASSRRLAGEGEQYF.

This clone showed up just once. The gene calls are TRBV5-1 and TRBJ1-4; D may be TRBD1 (6 bases). CDR1 and CDR2 (germline): SGHRS, YFSETQ. The CDR3 runs 15 residues. Deletions cut 0 bases from V and 7 bases from J, with 13 bases between. The CDR3 DNA follows: TGCGCCAGCAGCTTGGCCTTGCAGGGGAGTGAAAAACTGTTTTTT. It yields the protein CASSLALQGSEKLFF.

A note on this clone: Other DNA sequences of this sample code for an identical CDR3. The V gene is TRBV28, the J gene TRBJ1-2; D remains ambiguous. CDR1 and CDR2 from the germline V gene are MDHEN and SYDVKM. V was clipped by 3 bases and J by 4 bases, with 6 bases between them. The CDR3 is 12 residues long. The CDR3 nucleotides read TGTGCCAGCAGTTTGGCGGGCTATGGCTACACCTTC. Amino acid sequence: CASSLAGYGYTF.

The V gene is TRBV5-1, the J gene TRBJ2-4, with D possibly matching TRBD2 (6 bases). CDR1 is SGHRS and CDR2 is YFSETQ in the germline V gene. V was pared by 1 base and J by 5 bases, with 13 bases between. The CDR3 sequence is 15 residues long. CDR3 protein: CASSLSGGGENIQYF. CDR3 bases: TGCGCCAGCAGCTTGAGCGGCGGCGGGGAAAACATTCAGTACTTC. Combining the CDR3 with reference TRBV5-1 and TRBJ2-4 gives the whole variable domain KAGVTQTPRYLIKTRGQQVTLSCSPISGHRSVSWYQQTPGQGLQFLFEYFSETQRNKGNFPGRFSGRQFSNSRSEMNVSTLELGDSALYLCASSLSGGGENIQYFGAGTRLSVL.

The rearrangement links TRBV7-2 to TRBJ1-1; D ambiguous. The germline V gene encodes CDR1 SGHTA and CDR2 FQGNSA. The germline V and J ends were trimmed by 0 bases and 1 base, with 15 bases remaining between them. The CDR3 sequence is 17 residues long. The CDR3 sequence: CASSLASGVGGNTEAFF. The CDR3 coding sequence is TGTGCCAGCAGCTTAGCGTCAGGTGTAGGAGGGAACACTGAAGCTTTCTTT.

The CDR3 region is CAISEGQGPPYEQYF. The CDR3 DNA sequence: TGTGCCATCAGTGAAGGTCAGGGTCCCCCCTACGAGCAGTACTTC. The rearrangement links TRBV10-3 to TRBJ2-7; D might be TRBD1 (5 bases). CDR3 length equals 15 residues. Germline lookup yields CDR1 ENHRY and CDR2 SYGVKD. V lost 3 bases and J lost 2, with 14 bases in between.

Concerning this clone itself: The germline gene is not matched at one end of the junction; a read error may be the cause. The CDR3, as DNA: TGCGCCAGCAGTTTGGGACAGGGGATGGGGAGGCAGTTCTTC. It encodes CASSLGQGMGRQFF. The chain carries TRBV5-1 and TRBJ2-1; 10 bases map to TRBD1. Germline V gene sequence: CDR1 SGHRS, CDR2 YFSETQ. The CDR3 contains 14 residues.

The table lists this clone with a few counts. The rearrangement joins TRBV5-1 to TRBJ2-2, with a weak D call TRBD1 (5 bases). Germline CDR1 SGHRS, CDR2 YFSETQ. V shed 3 bases and J shed 4 bases, with 10 bases lying between them. CDR3 size: 14 residues. DNA for the CDR3: TGCGCCAGCAGCTATCAGGGCCTCACCGGGGAGCTGTTTTTT. As protein: CASSYQGLTGELFF.

This chain connects TRBV19 to TRBJ1-1; TRBD1 aligns across 8 bases. The CDR3 contains 15 residues. J gave up 0 bases and V 5 bases, and 5 bases lay outside the gene matches. Germline CDR1 reads LNHDA; CDR2 reads SQIVND (reference sequence). CDR3 residues: CASSARTGLNTEAFF. The CDR3 nucleotides are TGTGCCAGTAGTGCGAGGACAGGGCTGAACACTGAAGCTTTCTTT.

The chain has TRBV25-1 and TRBJ1-2; no firm D call. The V gene lost 1 base and the J gene lost 9 bases, with 6 bases spanning the gap. This CDR3 comprises 11 residues. Germline CDR1 reads MGHDK; CDR2 reads SYGVNS. The CDR3 sequence is CASSEWASYTF. The CDR3 DNA reads TGTGCCAGCAGTGAATGGGCAAGCTACACCTTC.

This rearrangement joins TRBV28 to TRBJ1-1, with a tentative D call TRBD1 (6 bases). The CDR3 loop spans 15 amino acids. Trimming took 1 base from V and 4 from J, leaving 13 bases between them. Germline loops: CDR1 MDHEN, CDR2 SYDVKM. The CDR3 protein is CASSLLGAGTTEAFF. CDR3 bases: TGTGCCAGCAGTTTATTGGGGGCAGGAACCACTGAAGCTTTCTTT.

This chain uses TRBV3-1 (or the pseudogene TRBV3-2) with TRBJ2-2; the match to TRBD1 covers 7 bases. This CDR3 is built from 16 residues. The germline V gene encodes CDR1 LGHDT and CDR2 YNNKEL (reference sequence). With V trimmed by 3 bases and J by 8 bases, 12 bases remained unmatched. The CDR3 here is CASSHSRHRGVGELFF. CDR3 sequence (DNA): TGTGCCAGCAGCCACTCGCGGCACAGGGGTGTAGGGGAGCTGTTTTTT.

This clone was detected a few times. This chain joins TRBV7-9 and TRBJ1-5, with TRBD1 identical over 7 bases. This CDR3 has 16 residues. Germline V gene sequence: CDR1 SEHNR, CDR2 FQNEAQ (reference sequence). V was clipped by 5 bases and J by 2 bases; unmatched bases: 9. The CDR3, as DNA: TGTGCCAGCAGCCTCGACAGGGAGATTGGCAATCAGCCCCAGCATTTT. It specifies CASSLDREIGNQPQHF. The full variable domain, completed using reference TRBV7-9 and TRBJ1-5, is DTGVSQNPRHKITKRGQNVTFRCDPISEHNRLYWYRQTLGQGPEFLTYFQNEAQLEKSRLLSDRFSAERPKGSFSTLEIQRTEQGDSAMYLCASSLDREIGNQPQHFGDGTRLSIL.

The count of this clone is one. The chain combines TRBV5-5 with TRBJ1-2; D gene ambiguous. Trimming cost V 0 bases and J 7 bases, with 10 bases left between them. Germline assignment: CDR1 SGHKS and CDR2 YYEKEE (reference sequence). This CDR3 has 13 residues. The DNA of the CDR3 is TGTGCCAGCAGCTTGGGGGCTGACGGTGGCTACACCTTC. Translation: CASSLGADGGYTF.

The rearrangement uses TRBV29-1 and TRBJ2-1; no definite D call. Germline V CDR1 and CDR2: SQVTM, ANQGSEA. The CDR3 spans 14 residues. V gave up 6 bases and J gave up 4 bases, with 16 bases separating them. This CDR3 is CSVKDTLLYNEQFF. CDR3 bases: TGCAGCGTAAAAGACACCCTCCTTTACAATGAGCAGTTCTTC.

The chain carries TRBV6-4 and TRBJ2-1; the match to TRBD1 covers 12 bases. This CDR3 is built from 16 residues. CDR1 and CDR2 from the germline V gene are MRHNA and SNTAGT. Losses at the gene ends were 2 bases for V and 11 bases for J; bases not matched to a gene: 10. As DNA, the CDR3 is TGTGCCAGCAGTGACCTTCACCCGGGACAGGGGGCCCAGCAGTTCTTC. As protein: CASSDLHPGQGAQQFF.

The rearrangement links TRBV18 to TRBJ2-7; D uncertain. Germline V CDR1 and CDR2: KGHSH, LQKENI. Between the trimmed V and J ends, which lost 0 bases and 6 bases, there was a span of 9 bases. There are 13 residues in the CDR3. CDR3 protein: CASSPPGVSEQYF. The CDR3 DNA follows: TGTGCCAGCTCACCACCAGGAGTGAGCGAGCAGTACTTC.

In this sample, this clone is medium-sized. V is TRBV19 and J is TRBJ2-1; 9 bases align to TRBD2. The CDR3 is 15 amino acids. Germline loops: CDR1 LNHDA, CDR2 SQIVND (reference sequence). The V and J ends lost 8 bases and 4 bases, in that order; junction bases with no gene match: 9. Here the CDR3 DNA reads TGTGCCAGTCAGCAGACTAGCGGAGAATACAATGAGCAGTTCTTC. This gives the protein CASQQTSGEYNEQFF. The full variable domain, completed using reference TRBV19 and TRBJ2-1, is DGGITQSPKYLFRKEGQNVTLSCEQNLNHDAMYWYRQDPGQGLRLIYYSQIVNDFQKGDIAEGYSVSREKKESFPLTVTSAQKNPTAFYLCASQQTSGEYNEQFFGPGTRLTVL.

The V gene is TRBV30, the J gene TRBJ1-2; weak D call: TRBD1 (5 bases). Germline V gives CDR1 GTSNPN, CDR2 SVGIG (reference sequence). The V end lost 4 bases, the J end lost 0 bases, and 12 bases lay between the germline ends. The CDR3 length is 14 residues. CDR3 sequence: CAWKETAPNYGYTF. CDR3 in DNA: TGTGCCTGGAAGGAGACAGCGCCTAACTATGGCTACACCTTC.

The CDR3 DNA reads as TGTGCCAGCAGCCAAGGGACTGTTGAAGCTTTCTTT. Amino acid sequence: CASSQGTVEAFF. The chain recombines TRBV3-1 (or the pseudogene TRBV3-2) with TRBJ1-1; no definite D call. Germline values: CDR1 LGHDT, CDR2 YNNKEL (reference sequence). The CDR3 extends over 12 amino acids. Trimming left V 1 base short and J 7 bases short, with 7 bases between.

The chain has TRBV5-1 and TRBJ1-2, with D perhaps TRBD1 (6 bases). Germline lookup yields CDR1 SGHRS and CDR2 YFSETQ. The CDR3 is made up of 13 amino acids. The V gene lost 2 bases and the J gene lost 6 bases, with 11 bases spanning the gap. The CDR3 DNA reads as TGCGCCAGCAGCTTCCAGGGGAGTAATGGCTACACCTTC. Its protein product is CASSFQGSNGYTF.

This clone was counted a few times. This sequence joins TRBV5-1 and TRBJ2-2; 12 nucleotides align to TRBD2. Germline CDR1 reads SGHRS; CDR2 reads YFSETQ. This CDR3 is built from 17 residues. The trim removed 1 base at V and 4 bases at J, leaving 5 bases unmatched. CDR3: CASSLLAGGPITGELFF. The CDR3 DNA reads as TGCGCCAGCAGCTTGCTAGCGGGAGGGCCGATCACCGGGGAGCTGTTTTTT.

This sequence joins TRBV20-1 and TRBJ2-7, with TRBD1 identical over 9 bases. The V gene's germline CDR1 is DFQATT and CDR2 SNEGSKA (reference sequence). The length of the CDR3 is 13 residues. With 3 bases clipped from V and 6 bases from J, the junction kept 6 bases outside the gene matches. The CDR3 loop is CSASRTGVVEQYF. CDR3 in DNA: TGCAGTGCTAGTAGGACAGGGGTTGTCGAGCAGTACTTC.

V usage is TRBV19 and J usage is TRBJ1-2, with 8 bases aligning to TRBD1. The V segment lost 6 bases and the J segment 6 bases; nucleotides outside the gene matches: 6. The V gene's germline CDR1 is LNHDA and CDR2 SQIVND (reference sequence). This CDR3 has 13 amino acids. CDR3 sequence (DNA): TGTGCCAGTAGCCCCGACAGGGGAAATGGCTACACCTTC. This translates into CASSPDRGNGYTF.

J is TRBJ1-1 and V is TRBV28; possibly TRBD1 for D (6 bases). This CDR3 contains 12 residues. From germline, CDR1 is MDHEN and CDR2 SYDVKM. The ends were cut back, 3 bases at V and 10 bases at J, with 12 bases in the middle. CDR3 coding DNA: TGTGCCAGCAGTTTGGGGCAGGGGATAGCTTTCTTT. This gives the protein CASSLGQGIAFF.